This TCR beta chain originates from a study of T cells in Graves' hyperthyroidism and ophthalmopathy (dated by TCRdb to between 2017 and 2020). At the level of the whole study: Peripheral blood was collected at initial diagnosis, before any treatment. The paper reports TCR Vbeta CDR3 sequencing of 140 or so peripheral blood samples: approximately 43 ophthalmopathy, over 70 hyperthyroidism and 17 progressor patients. The roughly 100 discovery patients were randomly divided into training and test sets at a 7:3 ratio. Following sampling, methimazole starting at 30 mg daily was given to hyperthyroidism patients, and high-dose intravenous methylprednisolone was given to ophthalmopathy patients. Thyroid tissue and blood T-cell repertoires from several Graves' hyperthyroidism patients were also compared in the study. Prospective prediction of ophthalmopathy was tested in an independent validation cohort of 18 to 20 hyperthyroidism patients and some 17 patients who later progressed to ophthalmopathy. A discovery cohort of approximately 100 patients, 43 with Graves' ophthalmopathy and 57 with stable Graves' hyperthyroidism, was used to find distinguishing TCR V-J signatures. Broader findings and caveats from the paper: Sample size was not statistically predetermined, and blinding of investigators to group allocation was not performed. Most expanded thyroid clonotypes (frequency above 0.001) were also found in blood, which suggests that blood repertoires may mirror thyroid immune responses. In validation, the model predicted progression to ophthalmopathy a median of roughly 6.5 months before onset, with about 71% sensitivity and around 76% specificity. In cross-validation, a model built on a 13 V-J signature told ophthalmopathy apart from stable hyperthyroidism with less than 90% sensitivity and 81% to 82% specificity, and in testing the same model reached 80%/75%.

Stable Graves' hyperthyroidism was defined as no progression to ophthalmopathy during 18 months of follow-up. The hyperthyroidism patients were between 18 and 65 years old and newly diagnosed, with a disease duration of less than 2 months. Patients with uncontrolled infections, other autoimmune diseases, pregnancy or lactation were excluded. Diagnoses were based on clinical symptoms, serum thyroxine and TRAb, thyroid ultrasound and orbital computed tomography. PBMCs were isolated from 7.5 to 10 ml of fresh peripheral blood by Ficoll-Paque density gradient centrifugation. Total RNA was extracted with Trizol reagent, and quality was checked on an Agilent 2100 Bioanalyzer. This clonotype was picked up a small number of times. The antigen it recognizes is unknown. There are no base qualities to consult, and no much larger clone falls within one base. V lost 3 bases and J lost 2 bases, and the count of bases not matched to a germline gene is 2. The CDR3 spans 16 residues, from the cysteine through the phenylalanine. Here the CDR3 DNA is all that survives: 48 bases in frame from base 1. The germline V gene specifies SGHAT as CDR1 and FQNNGV as CDR2.

Amplification of TCR beta CDR3 regions was carried out from RNA transcripts. The first round of RT-PCR for the TCR CDR3 was performed with the HTBI primer set and the Qiagen OneStep RT-PCR kit. Libraries were constructed in a second round of multiplex PCR, after which size selection and purification were carried out. Sequencing of the libraries was done on an Illumina HiSeq2000 using paired-end 100 bp reads. In the paper's pipeline: Raw data were processed with SOAPnuke, discarding reads with adapters, uncalled bases, mean Phred below 15, or no exact constant-primer or identifier match. High-quality paired reads were merged using COPE v1.2.5, and each unique nucleotide sequence was defined as a clonotype. Clonotypes were aligned to IMGT TRBV, TRBD and TRBJ reference segments using MiTCR v1.1. Analysis was restricted to V-J combinations with a frequency above 0.0001, which covered roughly 99% of repertoires. The TCS score was defined as F50 (clonal expansion) divided by E x V (chaos), with BLOSUM62-based TCRdist calculated between CDR3 peptides within each V-J. Welch's t-statistics and random forest reduced roughly 530 V-J features to around 14, which were used in a naive Bayes classifier (R e1071). TCRdb reprocessed the public reads (quality trimming at Q25 with fastp, clone calling with MiXCR) and kept in-frame beta chains. Merged by CDR3 protein, the rows form single entries marked with the most common genes and DNA. For this entry, the V and J calls and clone size follow TCRdb and not the study's own pipeline. The sample contains a few hundred thousand distinct CDR3 sequences, about 18% of them found a single time. Of the sample, around 3.6% falls within the top ten clones.

The sequence is built from TRBV11-2 and TRBJ2-4; TRBD1 matches 12 bases in the middle. Sequenced input: blood. The receptor was derived from a woman under 30 with Graves' hyperthyroidism. Here the CDR3 is given as CASSLGQGASKNIQYF. The sequence in DNA is TGTGCCAGCAGCTTGGGACAGGGGGCCTCCAAAAACATTCAGTACTTC.